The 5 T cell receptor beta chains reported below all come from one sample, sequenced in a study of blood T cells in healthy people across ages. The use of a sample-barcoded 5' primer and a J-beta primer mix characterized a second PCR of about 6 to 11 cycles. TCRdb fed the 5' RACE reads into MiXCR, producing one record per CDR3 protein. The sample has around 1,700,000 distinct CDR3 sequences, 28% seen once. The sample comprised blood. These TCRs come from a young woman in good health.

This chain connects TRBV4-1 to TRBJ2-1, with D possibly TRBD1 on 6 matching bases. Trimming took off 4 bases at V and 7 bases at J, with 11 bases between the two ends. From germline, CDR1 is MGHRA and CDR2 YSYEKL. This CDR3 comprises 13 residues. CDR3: CASSRFTGNEQFF. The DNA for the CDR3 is TGCGCCAGCAGCCGCTTCACAGGGAATGAGCAGTTCTTC.

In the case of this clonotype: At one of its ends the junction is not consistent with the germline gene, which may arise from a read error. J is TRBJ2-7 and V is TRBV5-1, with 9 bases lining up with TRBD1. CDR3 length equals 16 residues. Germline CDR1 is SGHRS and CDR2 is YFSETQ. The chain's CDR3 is CTSSLRSGTGFYEQYF. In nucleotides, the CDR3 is TGCACCAGCAGCCTTCGATCCGGGACAGGGTTCTACGAGCAGTACTTC.

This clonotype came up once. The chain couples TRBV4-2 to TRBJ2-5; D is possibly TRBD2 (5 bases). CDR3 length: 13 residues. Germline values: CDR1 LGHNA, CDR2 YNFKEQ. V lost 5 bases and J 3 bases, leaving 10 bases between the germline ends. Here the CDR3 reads CASSGGFEETQYF. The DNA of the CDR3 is TGTGCCAGCAGCGGAGGCTTCGAAGAGACCCAGTACTTC.

This chain's CDR3 is CASSGQEGPTDTQYF. CDR3 DNA: TGTGCCAGCAGCGGACAAGAAGGACCCACAGATACGCAGTATTTT. The chain has TRBV9 and TRBJ2-3; D is undetermined. The length of the CDR3 is 15 residues. In germline, CDR1 is SGDLS, CDR2 YYNGEE. Trimming cost V 3 bases and J 2 bases, with 13 bases left between them. Full variable domain (missing parts from reference TRBV9 and TRBJ2-3): DSGVTQTPKHLITATGQRVTLRCSPRSGDLSVYWYQQSLDQGLQFLIQYYNGEERAKGNILERFSAQQFPDLHSELNLSSLELGDSALYFCASSGQEGPTDTQYFGPGTRLTVL.

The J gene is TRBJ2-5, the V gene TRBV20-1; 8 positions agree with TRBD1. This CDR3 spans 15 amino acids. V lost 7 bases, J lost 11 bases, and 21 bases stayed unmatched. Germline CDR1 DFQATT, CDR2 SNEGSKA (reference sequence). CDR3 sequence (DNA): TGCAGTGTTCACTCTCTTCTTGGACAGGGCTACGGGCAGTACTTC. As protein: CSVHSLLGQGYGQYF.